The rows below give T cell receptor beta chains drawn from one sample of a study of T-cell memory formation after mild COVID-19. TCRdb ran MiXCR on the 5' RACE reads and lists one entry per CDR3 protein. The table records about 160,000 distinct CDR3 sequences, 30% to 35% of them present only once. Sequencing used PBMCs or a T cell subset sorted from them (not recorded which). These receptors originate from an adult woman who had mild COVID-19 (a few samples of this study predate the infection). Cell type and time point are not known. Both conserved end residues are part of each CDR3. The D gene is left open where the match is weak. For some rows the clone size is stated as once, few or many, or as a class when expanded; others skip it.

clone_size: .
v_call: TRBV9
j_call: TRBJ2-1
d_call: .
cdr3_nt: TGTGCCAGCAGCCCCACAGGGTATGAGCAGTTCTTC
cdr3_aa: CASSPTGYEQFF

clone_size: few
v_call: TRBV11-2
j_call: TRBJ2-3
d_call: TRBD2
cdr3_nt: TGTGCCAGCAGCTTAGGCGGGCTAGCGGGAGCCCGGGGCCCAGATACGCAGTATTTT
cdr3_aa: CASSLGGLAGARGPDTQYF

clone_size: few
v_call: TRBV12-3/TRBV12-4
j_call: TRBJ2-1
d_call: .
cdr3_nt: TGTGCCAGCAGTTTCGGTGGGAAGCAGTTCTTC
cdr3_aa: CASSFGGKQFF

clone_size: few
v_call: TRBV12-3/TRBV12-4
j_call: TRBJ2-3
d_call: .
cdr3_nt: TGTGCCAGCAGTTTAGAGGGCAGGGTGGCAGATACGCAGTATTTT
cdr3_aa: CASSLEGRVADTQYF

clone_size: .
v_call: TRBV9
j_call: TRBJ1-1
d_call: .
cdr3_nt: TGTGCCAGCAGCGTAGATCCCCTATTGGGGTTTTCCTTT
cdr3_aa: CASSVDPLLGFSF

clone_size: few
v_call: TRBV24-1
j_call: TRBJ2-7
d_call: TRBD2
cdr3_nt: TGTGCCACCAGTGTCGGGACTAGCGGGAGGTACGAGCAGTACTTC
cdr3_aa: CATSVGTSGRYEQYF

clone_size: few
v_call: TRBV4-3
j_call: TRBJ2-6
d_call: .
cdr3_nt: TGCGCCAGCAGCCCCCCCCGTGTCTCTGGGGCCAACGTCCTGACTTTC
cdr3_aa: CASSPPRVSGANVLTF

clone_size: few
v_call: TRBV7-2
j_call: TRBJ2-3
d_call: .
cdr3_nt: TGTGCCAGCAGCTTAGCGGGCTCAGATACGCAGTATTTT
cdr3_aa: CASSLAGSDTQYF

clone_size: .
v_call: TRBV6-6
j_call: TRBJ2-7
d_call: .
cdr3_nt: TGTGCCAGCAGTCCTCTCAGACAGGCCTCCTACGAGCAGTACTTC
cdr3_aa: CASSPLRQASYEQYF

clone_size: .
v_call: TRBV9
j_call: TRBJ2-5
d_call: .
cdr3_nt: TGTGCCAGCAGCGCGTTTAAAGACAATCAAGAGACCCAGTACTTC
cdr3_aa: CASSAFKDNQETQYF

clone_size: few
v_call: TRBV24-1
j_call: TRBJ2-1
d_call: .
cdr3_nt: TGTGCCACCAGTAATAGGGACGTGGTTGAGCAGTTCTTC
cdr3_aa: CATSNRDVVEQFF

clone_size: few
v_call: TRBV24-1
j_call: TRBJ1-2
d_call: .
cdr3_nt: TGTGCCACCAGTGATCGCCACCGAGGATCGGGTAACTATGGCTACACCTTC
cdr3_aa: CATSDRHRGSGNYGYTF

clone_size: .
v_call: TRBV4-1
j_call: TRBJ1-2
d_call: .
cdr3_nt: TGCGCCAGCAGCCGAATCGGACCCTCCGGGGATGGCTACACCTTC
cdr3_aa: CASSRIGPSGDGYTF

clone_size: .
v_call: TRBV21-1
j_call: TRBJ1-1
d_call: .
cdr3_nt: TGTGCCAGCAGCAGTATTCGGGGAGCTTTCTTT
cdr3_aa: CASSSIRGAFF

clone_size: .
v_call: TRBV12-3/TRBV12-4
j_call: TRBJ2-1
d_call: .
cdr3_nt: TGTGCCAGCAGCCCGCGTGGGGGGACCTACAATGAGCAGTTCTTC
cdr3_aa: CASSPRGGTYNEQFF

clone_size: few
v_call: TRBV12-3/TRBV12-4
j_call: TRBJ1-3
d_call: .
cdr3_nt: TGTGCCAGCAGCCCGGGGGTCATAAACACCATATATTTT
cdr3_aa: CASSPGVINTIYF

clone_size: few
v_call: TRBV29-1
j_call: TRBJ1-3
d_call: .
cdr3_nt: TGCAGCGCCGGACAGTCTGGAAACACCATATATTTT
cdr3_aa: CSAGQSGNTIYF

clone_size: .
v_call: TRBV20-1
j_call: TRBJ1-1
d_call: .
cdr3_nt: TGCAGTGCTAGAGATCACCGGGAGGTTAGGGACACTGAAGCTTTCTTT
cdr3_aa: CSARDHREVRDTEAFF

clone_size: few
v_call: TRBV4-2
j_call: TRBJ2-7
d_call: .
cdr3_nt: TGTGCCAGCAGCCAGTACACAGGGAGCTCCTACGAGCAGTACTTC
cdr3_aa: CASSQYTGSSYEQYF

clone_size: .
v_call: TRBV12-3/TRBV12-4
j_call: TRBJ1-5
d_call: .
cdr3_nt: TGTGCCAGCAGCCTAGGACAGAGAGATAATCAGCCCCAGCATTTT
cdr3_aa: CASSLGQRDNQPQHF

clone_size: .
v_call: TRBV11-3
j_call: TRBJ2-7
d_call: .
cdr3_nt: TGTGCCAGCAGCTTATTAGCCAGGGACGTCTACGAGCAGTACTTC
cdr3_aa: CASSLLARDVYEQYF

clone_size: .
v_call: TRBV9
j_call: TRBJ1-6
d_call: .
cdr3_nt: TGTGCCAGCAGCGTAGCGTACAGGGAGACTTCACCCCTCCACTTT
cdr3_aa: CASSVAYRETSPLHF